Sequencing of this T cell receptor (beta chain) was carried out in a study of vaccination effects on CD4 cells after COVID-19. Study results and caveats: Late after vaccination, infection- and vaccine-induced clones showed marked clonal contraction.

A remark on this clone: As yet, its antigen is unknown.

V lost 1 base and J 4 bases, leaving 13 bases between the germline ends. Germline V gene data show CDR1 as SQVTM and CDR2 as ANQGSEA. The CDR3 loop spans 14 amino acids. Libraries were prepared by immunoSEQ multiplex PCR; TCRdb keeps only in-frame clonotypes and omits some of them. The table shows 50,000 or so clones, with approximately 75% occurring only once. Antigen-specific CD4+ T cell clonotypes were called by their expansion after viral peptide-pool culture in ViraFEST. It was after around eleven days of culture that CD4+ T cells were isolated. Prior SARS-CoV-2 infection was absent in the vaccine recipients, as shown by negative nucleocapsid antibodies. They grew a few million PBMC in each well, adding 9.5 to 10 IU/ml IL-2 and 10 ug/ml peptides. It was on days 3 and 7 that half the medium was replaced with IL-2 medium.

The receptor's source is a human donor who received a COVID-19 vaccine. The rearrangement joins TRBV29-1 to TRBJ2-5; D is undetermined. This specimen was CD4+ T cells from PBMCs cultured with HCoV-OC43 spike peptides, taken before COVID-19 vaccination. Subset described: HCoV-OC43 spike overlapping peptide pool stimulation. CDR3 DNA: TGCAGCGTTGAAGGGCAGGTTTTAGGAGAGACCCAGTACTTC. Its translation: CSVEGQVLGETQYF.